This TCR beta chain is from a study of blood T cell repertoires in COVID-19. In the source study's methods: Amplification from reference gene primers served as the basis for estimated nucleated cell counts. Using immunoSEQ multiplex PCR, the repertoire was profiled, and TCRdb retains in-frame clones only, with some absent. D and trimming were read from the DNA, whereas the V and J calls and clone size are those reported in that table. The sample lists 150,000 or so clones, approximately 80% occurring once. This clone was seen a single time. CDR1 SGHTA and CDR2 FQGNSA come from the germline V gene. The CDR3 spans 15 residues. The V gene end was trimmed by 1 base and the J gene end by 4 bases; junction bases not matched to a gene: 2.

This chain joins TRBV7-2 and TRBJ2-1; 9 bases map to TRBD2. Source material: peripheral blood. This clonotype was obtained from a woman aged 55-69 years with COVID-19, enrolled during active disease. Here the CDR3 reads CASSLGRGGYNEQFF. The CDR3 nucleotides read TGTGCCAGCAGCTTAGGGCGGGGGGGATACAATGAGCAGTTCTTC.